These 17 T cell receptor beta chains were sequenced from one sample in a study of CD8 T cells in ankylosing spondylitis. TCRdb reprocessed the 5' RACE reads with MiXCR, giving one entry per CDR3 protein. The repertoire has a few hundred thousand distinct CDR3 sequences, roughly 10% of them found once; the top ten carry over 20%. What was sequenced was blood, either unsorted or a sorted T cell fraction (not recorded which). These receptors came from a male donor with ankylosing spondylitis or in good health (not recorded which).

For the CDR3, the DNA is TGTGCCAGTAGTAGAGAAGGGGGGCAGCCCCAGCATTTT. Protein sequence: CASSREGGQPQHF. The chain uses TRBV19 and TRBJ1-5; tentative D call: TRBD1 (6 bases). CDR1 LNHDA and CDR2 SQIVND come from the germline V gene (reference sequence). This CDR3 contains 13 residues. The ends were cut back, 4 bases at V and 7 bases at J, with 11 bases in the middle.

This clonotype was counted between two and nine times. J is TRBJ2-5 and V is TRBV20-1; the D is unclear. CDR1 is DFQATT, CDR2 SNEGSKA, per germline (reference sequence). V was pared by 6 bases and J by 7 bases, with 18 bases between. The CDR3 length is 13 residues. As DNA, the CDR3 is TGCAGTGCCAAAGATTACCGGACCGGGACCCAGTACTTC. Translating gives CSAKDYRTGTQYF.

This clonotype was observed a few times. The V and J genes are TRBV12-3 or TRBV12-4 and TRBJ2-7; 13 bases fit TRBD2. This CDR3 contains 14 residues. V trimming: 6 bases; J trimming: 3 bases; junction bases outside the gene matches: 2. For the CDR3, the DNA is TGTGCCAGCAGAGGGACTAGCGGGGTCTACGAGCAGTACTTC. It translates to CASRGTSGVYEQYF.

This clonotype was counted ten times or more. The V gene is TRBV12-3 or TRBV12-4, the J gene TRBJ2-2; TRBD1 aligns across 8 bases. J gave up 4 bases and V 6 bases, and 4 bases lay outside the gene matches. This CDR3 has 14 residues. The CDR3 coding sequence is TGTGCCAGCAGGCGGACAGGGTTCACCGGGGAGCTGTTTTTT. Protein sequence: CASRRTGFTGELFF.

This clonotype was recorded many times. The chain carries TRBV29-1 and TRBJ2-1; TRBD2 agrees at 8 bases. Per germline, CDR1 SQVTM and CDR2 ANQGSEA. The CDR3 sequence is 14 residues long. After removal of 0 bases from V and 8 bases from J, the junction contained 6 bases not matched to a gene. In DNA form, the CDR3 reads TGCAGCGTTGAAGATCTCGCGGGGGGCCATGAGCAGTTCTTC. Its protein product is CSVEDLAGGHEQFF.

At least ten counts were recorded for this clonotype. V is TRBV9 and J is TRBJ1-3; no reliable D call. This CDR3 spans 17 amino acids. V was shortened by 0 bases and J by 1 base, with 14 bases between the two germline ends. Germline CDR1 is SGDLS and CDR2 is YYNGEE. The CDR3 coding sequence is TGTGCCAGCAGCGTAGCCACTCAACCGAGTTCTGGAAACACCATATATTTT. It is translated as CASSVATQPSSGNTIYF. Together with reference TRBV9 and TRBJ1-3, the CDR3 gives the full variable domain: DSGVTQTPKHLITATGQRVTLRCSPRSGDLSVYWYQQSLDQGLQFLIQYYNGEERAKGNILERFSAQQFPDLHSELNLSSLELGDSALYFCASSVATQPSSGNTIYFGEGSWLTVV.

This clonotype was observed many times. The chain recombines TRBV20-1 with TRBJ2-5; 9 bases match TRBD2. The CDR3 consists of 16 residues. Germline V gene lookup returns CDR1 DFQATT and CDR2 SNEGSKA (reference sequence). Trimming took 2 bases from V and 4 from J; bases not matched to a gene: 11. The CDR3 region has the DNA TGCAGTGCTAGAAGGGGCGGGGGGGCCTCTTCAGAGACCCAGTACTTC. This encodes CSARRGGGASSETQYF.

This clonotype was picked up many times. V usage is TRBV6-1 and J usage is TRBJ1-2; TRBD1 aligns across 7 bases. V shed 2 bases and J 4 bases; nucleotides not matched to a gene: 7. Germline CDR1 is MNHNS and CDR2 is SASEGT. The CDR3 is 15 amino acids. CDR3 coding DNA: TGTGCCAGCAGTGAATGGACAGGTCTCGGCTATGGCTACACCTTC. Translating gives CASSEWTGLGYGYTF.

This sequence joins TRBV7-6 and TRBJ2-6, with D possibly called TRBD1 or TRBD2 (5 bases each). This CDR3 has 17 residues. Trimming took off 2 bases at V and 0 bases at J, with 11 bases between the two ends. The germline gives CDR1 SGHVS, CDR2 FNYEAQ. CDR3 protein: CASSLNPGTSGANVLTF. The DNA for the CDR3 is TGTGCCAGCAGCTTAAACCCAGGGACCTCTGGGGCCAACGTCCTGACTTTC.

This clonotype came up many times. The chain couples TRBV28 to TRBJ2-2; no clear D. With 7 bases removed from V and 0 bases from J, the gap between germline ends came to 6 bases. The CDR3 spans 13 residues. The V gene's germline CDR1 is MDHEN and CDR2 SYDVKM. In DNA, the CDR3 is TGTGCCAGCACGAGAGCGAACACCGGGGAGCTGTTTTTT. This codes for CASTRANTGELFF.

This clonotype occurred many times. V is TRBV5-1 and J is TRBJ1-1, with TRBD1 matching over 7 bases. The CDR3 contains 14 residues. J was trimmed by 11 bases and V by 1 base; bases with no gene match: 11. Per germline, CDR1 SGHRS and CDR2 YFSETQ. The CDR3 nucleotides read TGCGCCAGCAGCTTGCGGGGGGACAGCAACGACGCTTTCTTT. Amino acids: CASSLRGDSNDAFF.

This clonotype was observed at least ten times. The V call is TRBV7-2, the J call TRBJ2-3, with 11 bases lining up with TRBD2. Germline loops: CDR1 SGHTA, CDR2 FQGNSA. With V trimmed by 2 bases and J by 5 bases, 0 bases remained unmatched. The CDR3 length is 14 residues. Here the CDR3 DNA reads TGTGCCAGCAGCTTAACTAGCGGGGGAGATACGCAGTATTTT. As protein: CASSLTSGGDTQYF.

Points on this clonotype: One end of the junction does not line up with germline, which may come from a read error. The chain uses TRBV7-2 and TRBJ2-5; D not certain. This CDR3 contains 15 residues. The germline V gene encodes CDR1 SGHTA and CDR2 FQGNSA. Here the CDR3 reads CACSYGPVPQETQYF. In nucleotides, the CDR3 is TGTGCCTGCAGCTACGGACCCGTGCCCCAAGAGACCCAGTACTTC. Full variable domain (missing parts from reference TRBV7-2 and TRBJ2-5): GAGVSQSPSNKVTEKGKDVELRCDPISGHTALYWYRQSLGQGLEFLIYFQGNSAPDKSGLPSDRFSAERTGGSVSTLTIQRTQQEDSAVYLCACSYGPVPQETQYFGPGTRLLVL.

There are many counts of this clonotype. The chain links TRBV7-2 to TRBJ2-1, with D uncertain. This CDR3 region has 16 residues. V lost 5 bases and J lost 6, with 20 bases in between. CDR1 is SGHTA, CDR2 FQGNSA, per germline. Written as DNA, the CDR3 is TGTGCCAGCAGCCCCTCTGCGCGAGGTGAATTCAATGAGCAGTTCTTC. Protein product: CASSPSARGEFNEQFF.

This clonotype was seen repeatedly, ten times or more. V is TRBV6-1 and J is TRBJ2-2; D possibly matches TRBD1 or TRBD2 (6 bases each). V was clipped by 5 bases and J by 6 bases, with 16 bases between them. The CDR3 runs to 15 residues. Germline V CDR1 and CDR2: MNHNS, SASEGT. CDR3 DNA sequence: TGTGCCAGCAGTCCACAGGGTGCTAGCGCCGGGGAGCTGTTTTTT. Translation gives CASSPQGASAGELFF.

A few counts support this clonotype. The CDR3 nucleotides are TGTGCCAGCAGCCGGACAAGGGGGAACAATGAGCAGTTCTTC. Its translation: CASSRTRGNNEQFF. The genes are TRBV11-3 and TRBJ2-1; D might be TRBD1 (6 bases). The CDR3 spans 14 residues. The V gene's germline CDR1 is SGHNT and CDR2 YENEEA. V was pared by 5 bases and J by 5 bases, with 13 bases between.

The gene calls are TRBV7-9 and TRBJ2-1, with unresolved D. The germline CDR1 and CDR2 sequences are SEHNR and FQNEAQ (reference sequence). There are 15 residues in the CDR3. V lost 5 bases and J 6 bases, leaving 17 bases between the germline ends. In DNA, the CDR3 is TGTGCCAGCAGCCATGAACGAAAGATAGGCAATGAGCAGTTCTTC. Protein sequence: CASSHERKIGNEQFF.